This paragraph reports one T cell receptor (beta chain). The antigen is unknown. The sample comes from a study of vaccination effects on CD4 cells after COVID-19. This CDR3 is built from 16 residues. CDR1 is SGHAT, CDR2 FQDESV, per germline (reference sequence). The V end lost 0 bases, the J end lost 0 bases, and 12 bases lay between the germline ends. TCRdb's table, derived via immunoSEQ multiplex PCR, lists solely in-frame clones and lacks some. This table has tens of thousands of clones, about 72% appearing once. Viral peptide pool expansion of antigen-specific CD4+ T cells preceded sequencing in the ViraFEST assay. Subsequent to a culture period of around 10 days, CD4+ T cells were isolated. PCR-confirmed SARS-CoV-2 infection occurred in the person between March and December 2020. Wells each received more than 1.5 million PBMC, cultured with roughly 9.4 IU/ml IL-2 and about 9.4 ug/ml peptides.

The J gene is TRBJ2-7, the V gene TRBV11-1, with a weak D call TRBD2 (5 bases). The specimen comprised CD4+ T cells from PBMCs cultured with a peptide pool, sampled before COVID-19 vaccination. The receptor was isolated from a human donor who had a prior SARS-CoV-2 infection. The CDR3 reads CASSLASSGTSYEQYF. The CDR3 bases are TGTGCCAGCAGCTTAGCGTCCAGCGGTACCTCCTACGAGCAGTACTTC. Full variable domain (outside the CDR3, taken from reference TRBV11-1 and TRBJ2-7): EAEVAQSPRYKITEKSQAVAFWCDPISGHATLYWYRQILGQGPELLVQFQDESVVDDSQLPKDRFSAERLKGVDSTLKIQPAELGDSAMYLCASSLASSGTSYEQYFGPGTRLTVT.